Shown below are 23 T cell receptor beta chains from a single sample sequenced in a study of blood T cell repertoires in COVID-19 (TCRdb year 2020). Receptors were amplified or captured by the immunoSEQ multiplex PCR assay. TCRdb stores this immuneACCESS table with in-frame sequences only. Part of the clones is absent; in the studies checked, under half of the shortfall reflects unresolved V genes, and no reason is known for the rest. The sample table shows 130,000 or so clones, and over 70% are seen once. About 18% of the sample goes to the ten largest clones. Sequencing was performed on peripheral blood. All receptors derive from a man at least 80 years old with acute or convalescent COVID-19.

The chain employs TRBV12-3 or TRBV12-4 and TRBJ2-3, with D maybe TRBD2 (6 bases). V gave up 3 bases and J gave up 8 bases, with 12 bases separating them. The CDR3 consists of 13 residues. This CDR3 reads CASSFIAGSTQYF. Here the CDR3 DNA reads TGTGCCAGCAGTTTCATCGCCGGGAGTACGCAGTATTTT.

V and J are TRBV5-1 and TRBJ2-3, with TRBD2 matching over 8 bases. J was trimmed by 6 bases and V by 4 bases; bases with no gene match: 4. The CDR3 sequence is 13 residues long. Germline lookup yields CDR1 SGHRS and CDR2 YFSETQ. The CDR3 bases are TGCGCCAGCAGCCGGACTAGCTGGGATACGCAGTATTTT. This codes for CASSRTSWDTQYF.

This sequence joins TRBV7-8 and TRBJ2-5; the D gene is possibly TRBD2 (7 bases). Germline-derived CDR1 and CDR2 are SGHVS and FQNEAQ. V lost 5 bases and J lost 4, with 17 bases in between. This CDR3 is built from 15 residues. The DNA of the CDR3 is TGTGCCAGCAGCCTTAGAGGCGGGGGCGGAGAGACCCAGTACTTC. As protein: CASSLRGGGGETQYF.

The rearrangement uses TRBV5-1 and TRBJ2-6, with a tentative D call TRBD2 (5 bases). Trimming left V 1 base short and J 2 bases short, with 10 bases between. Germline V gives CDR1 SGHRS, CDR2 YFSETQ. The CDR3 loop spans 16 amino acids. CDR3 in DNA: TGCGCCAGCAGCTTGATTGTCGGGGCTGGGGCCAACGTCCTGACTTTC. It yields the protein CASSLIVGAGANVLTF.

This sequence joins TRBV18 and TRBJ2-3; TRBD2 matches at 10 bases. This CDR3 has 15 residues. The J segment lost 1 base and the V segment lost 2 bases, leaving 0 bases of the junction unmatched. Per germline, CDR1 KGHSH and CDR2 LQKENI. The CDR3 region is CASSPGLAGTDTQYF. The CDR3 nucleotides are TGTGCCAGCTCACCAGGACTAGCGGGCACAGATACGCAGTATTTT.

This chain connects TRBV4-1 to TRBJ2-7; the match to TRBD2 covers 8 bases. Losses at the gene ends were 0 bases for V and 0 bases for J; bases not matched to a gene: 10. Germline V gene sequence: CDR1 MGHRA, CDR2 YSYEKL. The CDR3 extends over 18 amino acids. For the CDR3, the DNA is TGCGCCAGCAGCCAAGAATTAAGCGGGGGCATGTACTCCTACGAGCAGTACTTC. This sequence encodes CASSQELSGGMYSYEQYF.

The rearrangement links TRBV5-1 to TRBJ2-2; weak D call: TRBD2 (5 bases). V was pared by 7 bases and J by 2 bases, with 12 bases between. The CDR3 length is 14 residues. Germline V gives CDR1 SGHRS, CDR2 YFSETQ. The CDR3 nucleotides are TGCGCCAGCTCCTTGGACTTTAACACCGGGGAGCTGTTTTTT. It yields the protein CASSLDFNTGELFF.

The chain links TRBV29-1 to TRBJ2-2; TRBD1 might be the D (6 bases). With 7 bases removed from V and 5 bases from J, the gap between germline ends came to 11 bases. There are 12 residues in the CDR3. Germline loops: CDR1 SQVTM, CDR2 ANQGSEA. This chain's CDR3 is CSATTGTGELFF. The CDR3 DNA follows: TGCAGCGCTACTACAGGGACCGGGGAGCTGTTTTTT.

The J gene is TRBJ2-4, the V gene TRBV12-3 or TRBV12-4, with D tentatively TRBD1 (6 bases). The length of the CDR3 is 12 residues. With 5 bases removed from V and 5 bases from J, the gap between germline ends came to 7 bases. The DNA of the CDR3 is TGTGCCAGCAGTCGACAGGAAAACATTCAGTACTTC. Protein: CASSRQENIQYF.

V is TRBV12-5 and J is TRBJ2-2; D might be TRBD1 (6 bases). This CDR3 is built from 16 residues. Germline CDR1 reads LGHNT; CDR2 reads FRNRAP. V was shortened by 3 bases and J by 5 bases, with 16 bases between the two germline ends. In DNA, the CDR3 is TGTGCTAGTGGTTTAAAAGGGGGTTCTTGGACCGGGGAGCTGTTTTTT. Translated, it gives CASGLKGGSWTGELFF. Based on the CDR3 plus reference TRBV12-5 and TRBJ2-2, the full variable domain is DARVTQTPRHKVTEMGQEVTMRCQPILGHNTVFWYRQTMMQGLELLAYFRNRAPLDDSGMPKDRFSAEMPDATLATLKIQPSEPRDSAVYFCASGLKGGSWTGELFFGEGSRLTVL.

CDR3 loop: CASRPVERYTEAFF. CDR3 coding DNA: TGTGCCAGCAGACCAGTGGAGAGGTACACTGAAGCTTTCTTT. The chain recombines TRBV6-5 with TRBJ1-1; D uncertain. The CDR3 consists of 14 residues. Germline loops: CDR1 MNHEY, CDR2 SVGAGI. V dropped 6 bases and J dropped 3 bases, with 14 bases sitting between them.

The J gene is TRBJ2-3, the V gene TRBV2; D may be TRBD1 (5 bases). V lost 7 bases to trimming and J lost 2 bases, with 10 bases between them. CDR3 length equals 13 residues. Germline V gene data show CDR1 as SNHLY and CDR2 as FYNNEI. The DNA of the CDR3 is TGTGCCAGCACCAGGACATACACAGATACGCAGTATTTT. Its translation: CASTRTYTDTQYF.

The chain combines TRBV7-9 with TRBJ2-5, with a weak D call TRBD1 (6 bases). With 1 base removed from V and 4 bases from J, the gap between germline ends came to 10 bases. Germline CDR1 reads SEHNR; CDR2 reads FQNEAQ (reference sequence). This CDR3 spans 14 amino acids. The CDR3 sequence: CASSLGTGSETQYF. CDR3 coding DNA: TGTGCCAGCAGCTTAGGTACAGGGTCAGAGACCCAGTACTTC. The whole variable domain, filled in from reference TRBV7-9 and TRBJ2-5, reads DTGVSQNPRHKITKRGQNVTFRCDPISEHNRLYWYRQTLGQGPEFLTYFQNEAQLEKSRLLSDRFSAERPKGSFSTLEIQRTEQGDSAMYLCASSLGTGSETQYFGPGTRLLVL.

The sample holds many counts of this clone. This chain uses TRBV5-1 with TRBJ1-6; a weak D match, TRBD1 (6 bases). The CDR3 runs to 15 residues. Between the trimmed V and J ends, which lost 5 bases and 10 bases, there was a span of 19 bases. Germline CDR1 is SGHRS and CDR2 is YFSETQ. Here the CDR3 DNA reads TGCGCCAGCAGTCGCTCCGGGACAAGTAACTCACCCCTCCACTTT. This encodes CASSRSGTSNSPLHF.

A note on this clone: Its ends do not fully match the called genes, so a read error is possible. The rearrangement uses TRBV7-2 and TRBJ1-2; D possibly corresponds to TRBD1 (6 bases). This CDR3 spans 15 amino acids. Germline CDR1 is SGHTA and CDR2 is FQGNSA. CDR3 nucleotide sequence: TGTGCCAGCAGCCTAGCGGCAGGGGCGTTAGGGGGCTACACCTTC. Translation gives CASSLAAGALGGYTF.

This clone was counted only a few times. This chain links TRBV2 with TRBJ2-1, with TRBD1 identical over 7 bases. Trimming at V came to 5 bases and at J to 8 bases, leaving 6 bases not matched to a gene. The CDR3 loop spans 13 amino acids. In germline, CDR1 is SNHLY, CDR2 FYNNEI. The DNA of the CDR3 is TGTGCCAGCAGTCCTAGGGGGCACGATGAGCAGTTCTTC. Translating gives CASSPRGHDEQFF.

The V gene is TRBV10-1, the J gene TRBJ1-2, with unresolved D. The CDR3 loop spans 16 amino acids. V dropped 7 bases and J dropped 2 bases, with 20 bases sitting between them. Germline V gene data show CDR1 as WNHNN and CDR2 as SYGVQD (reference sequence). The DNA for the CDR3 is TGCGCCAGCATTTTGCACAAAATTTACGGGAACTATGGCTACACCTTC. Protein product: CASILHKIYGNYGYTF.

The chain employs TRBV9 and TRBJ1-2; TRBD1 matches at 9 bases. J was trimmed by 5 bases and V by 3 bases; bases with no gene match: 8. The CDR3 runs 15 residues. Germline CDR1 is SGDLS and CDR2 is YYNGEE. CDR3 nucleotide sequence: TGTGCCAGCAGCGAGGAGGACAGGGGATATTATGGCTACACCTTC. It encodes CASSEEDRGYYGYTF.

The rearrangement links TRBV6-1 to TRBJ1-5; no definite D call. Trimming stripped 3 bases from V and 5 bases from J, with 8 bases between. The CDR3 length is 13 residues. Germline V gene data show CDR1 as MNHNS and CDR2 as SASEGT. The CDR3 loop is CASSERGYQPQHF. The DNA for the CDR3 is TGTGCCAGCAGTGAGCGGGGATATCAGCCCCAGCATTTT.

V usage is TRBV6-5 and J usage is TRBJ2-7; 11 bases are shared with TRBD2. The ends lost 0 bases at V and 7 bases at J; junction bases unmatched: 8. The CDR3 length is 16 residues. Germline CDR1 reads MNHEY; CDR2 reads SVGAGI. The CDR3 region is CASSYSSSGGLKEQYF. In DNA, the CDR3 is TGTGCCAGCAGTTACTCGTCTAGCGGGGGGCTAAAGGAGCAGTACTTC.

This chain links TRBV30 with TRBJ1-3; D is undetermined. V was clipped by 5 bases and J by 3 bases, with 20 bases between them. Germline V CDR1 and CDR2: GTSNPN, SVGIG (reference sequence). The CDR3 totals 16 residues. CDR3 region: CAWALTGSVRGNTIYF. The CDR3 DNA reads TGTGCCTGGGCTCTTACTGGTTCGGTACGTGGAAACACCATATATTTT.

This chain connects TRBV7-2 to TRBJ1-5; 8 nucleotides align to TRBD1. Germline trimming cut 5 bases from V and 2 bases from J; bases unmatched to any gene: 5. The CDR3 runs to 15 residues. Per the germline V gene, CDR1 is SGHTA and CDR2 is FQGNSA. The CDR3 region is CASSLDRARNQPQHF. The CDR3 DNA reads TGTGCCAGCAGCCTGGACAGGGCCCGCAATCAGCCCCAGCATTTT.

The chain combines TRBV6-2 or TRBV6-3 with TRBJ1-3; D is possibly TRBD1 (6 bases). The CDR3 covers 17 residues. Trimming took off 5 bases at V and 0 bases at J, with 17 bases between the two ends. CDR1 MNHEY and CDR2 SVGEGT come from the germline V gene. CDR3 in amino acids: CASSTGRDTRSGNTIYF. DNA of the CDR3: TGTGCCAGCAGTACCGGAAGGGACACTCGCTCTGGAAACACCATATATTTT.